The clone carrying this T cell receptor (beta chain) has only a few counts. The data belong to a study of T cells after yellow fever vaccination. V shed 0 bases, J shed 3 bases, and the junction held 3 bases outside the gene matches. The CDR3 runs to 17 residues. Germline CDR1 reads SGDLS; CDR2 reads YYNGEE. TCRdb independently ran MiXCR on the 5' RACE reads; one entry per CDR3 protein. Counted here are 150,000 to 200,000 distinct CDR3 sequences, approximately 6% occurring once; the ten biggest clones make up roughly 3%. The chain joins TRBV9 to TRBJ2-6; 10 bases agree with TRBD1. This TCR derives from a man aged 18 to 29 who received the YFV17D yellow fever vaccine. This sample comprised CD4+ T cells sorted from PBMCs, obtained on the day of the first yellow fever vaccination. The CDR3 nucleotides are TGTGCCAGCAGCGTAGGACAGGGGGCTGTTGGGGCCAACGTCCTGACTTTC. It translates to CASSVGQGAVGANVLTF. The variable domain in full, completed from reference TRBV9 and TRBJ2-6, reads DSGVTQTPKHLITATGQRVTLRCSPRSGDLSVYWYQQSLDQGLQFLIQYYNGEERAKGNILERFSAQQFPDLHSELNLSSLELGDSALYFCASSVGQGAVGANVLTFGAGSRLTVL.